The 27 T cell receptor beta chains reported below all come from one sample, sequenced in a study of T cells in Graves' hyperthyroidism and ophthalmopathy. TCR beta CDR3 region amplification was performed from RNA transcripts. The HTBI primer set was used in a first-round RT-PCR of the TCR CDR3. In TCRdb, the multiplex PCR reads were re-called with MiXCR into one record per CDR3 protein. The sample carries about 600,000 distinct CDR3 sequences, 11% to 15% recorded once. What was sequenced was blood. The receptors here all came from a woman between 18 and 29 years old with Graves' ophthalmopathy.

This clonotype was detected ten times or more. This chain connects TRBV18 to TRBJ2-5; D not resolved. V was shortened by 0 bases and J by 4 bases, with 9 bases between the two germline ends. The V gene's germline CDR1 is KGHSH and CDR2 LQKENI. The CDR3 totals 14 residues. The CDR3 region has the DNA TGTGCCAGCTCACCACCTTCTAGTGGAGAGACCCAGTACTTC. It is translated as CASSPPSSGETQYF. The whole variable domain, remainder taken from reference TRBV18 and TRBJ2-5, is NAGVMQNPRHLVRRRGQEARLRCSPMKGHSHVYWYRQLPEEGLKFMVYLQKENIIDESGMPKERFSAEFPKEGPSILRIQQVVRGDSAAYFCASSPPSSGETQYFGPGTRLLVL.

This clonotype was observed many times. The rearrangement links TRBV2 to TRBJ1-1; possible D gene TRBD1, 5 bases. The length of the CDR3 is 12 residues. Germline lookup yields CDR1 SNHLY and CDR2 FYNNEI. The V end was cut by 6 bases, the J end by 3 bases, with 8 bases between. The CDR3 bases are TGTGCCAGCAGGGACATTTACACTGAAGCTTTCTTT. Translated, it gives CASRDIYTEAFF.

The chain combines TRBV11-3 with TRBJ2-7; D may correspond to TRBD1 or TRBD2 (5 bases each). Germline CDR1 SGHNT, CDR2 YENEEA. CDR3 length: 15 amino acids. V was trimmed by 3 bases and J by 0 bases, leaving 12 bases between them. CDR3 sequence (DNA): TGTGCCAGCAGCTTCGCCGGGACGCACTCCTACGAGCAGTACTTC. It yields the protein CASSFAGTHSYEQYF.

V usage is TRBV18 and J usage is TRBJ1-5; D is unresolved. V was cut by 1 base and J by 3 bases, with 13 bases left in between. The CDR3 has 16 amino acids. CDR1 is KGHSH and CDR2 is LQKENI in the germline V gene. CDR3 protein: CASSPLSQTSNQPQHF. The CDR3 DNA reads TGTGCCAGCTCACCACTGAGTCAGACCTCCAATCAGCCCCAGCATTTT.

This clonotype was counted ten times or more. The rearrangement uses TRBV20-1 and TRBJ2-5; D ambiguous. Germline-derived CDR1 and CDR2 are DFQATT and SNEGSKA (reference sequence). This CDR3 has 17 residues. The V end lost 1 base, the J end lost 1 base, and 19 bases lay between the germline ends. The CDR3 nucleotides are TGCAGTGCTAGAGTTCTGGAGTCTGCGGAGTTCCAAGAGACCCAGTACTTC. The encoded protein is CSARVLESAEFQETQYF.

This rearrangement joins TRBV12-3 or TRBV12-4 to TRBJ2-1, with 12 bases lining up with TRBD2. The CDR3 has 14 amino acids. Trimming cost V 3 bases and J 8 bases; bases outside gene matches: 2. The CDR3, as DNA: TGTGCCAGCAGTTTCGGACTAGCGGGATATGAGCAGTTCTTC. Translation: CASSFGLAGYEQFF.

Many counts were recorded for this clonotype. Here the CDR3 DNA reads TGCGCCAGCGGGCAGGCGGCTGTCTACAATGAGCAGTTCTTC. It yields the protein CASGQAAVYNEQFF. The chain combines TRBV5-1 with TRBJ2-1; D not certain. The V end was cut by 7 bases, the J end by 3 bases, with 14 bases between. CDR1 SGHRS and CDR2 YFSETQ come from the germline V gene. The length of the CDR3 is 14 residues.

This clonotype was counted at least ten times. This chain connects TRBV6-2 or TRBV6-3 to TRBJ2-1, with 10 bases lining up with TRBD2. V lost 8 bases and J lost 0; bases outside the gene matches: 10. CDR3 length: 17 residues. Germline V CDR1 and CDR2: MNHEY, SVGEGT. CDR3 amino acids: CASFPSGRWSSYNEQFF. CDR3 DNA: TGTGCCAGCTTCCCTAGCGGGAGATGGAGCTCCTACAATGAGCAGTTCTTC.

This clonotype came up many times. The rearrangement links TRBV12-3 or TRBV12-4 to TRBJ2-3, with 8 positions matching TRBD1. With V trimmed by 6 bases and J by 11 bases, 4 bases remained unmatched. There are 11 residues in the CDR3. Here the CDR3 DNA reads TGTGCCAGCAGGGACAGGGCTAAGCAGTATTTT. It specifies CASRDRAKQYF.

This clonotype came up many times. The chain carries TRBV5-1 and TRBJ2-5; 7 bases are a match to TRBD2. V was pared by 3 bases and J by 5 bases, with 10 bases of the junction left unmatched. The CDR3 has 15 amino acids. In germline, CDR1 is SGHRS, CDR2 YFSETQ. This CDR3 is CASSSGTTHGETQYF. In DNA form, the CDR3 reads TGCGCCAGCAGCTCCGGGACTACTCACGGGGAGACCCAGTACTTC.

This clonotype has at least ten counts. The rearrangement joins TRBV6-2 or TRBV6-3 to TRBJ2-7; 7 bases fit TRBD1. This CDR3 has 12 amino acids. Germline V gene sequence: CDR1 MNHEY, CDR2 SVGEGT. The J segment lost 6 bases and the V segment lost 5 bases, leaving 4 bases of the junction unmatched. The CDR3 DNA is TGTGCCAGCAGTCGCTACAGGGGCGAGCAGTACTTC. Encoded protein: CASSRYRGEQYF.

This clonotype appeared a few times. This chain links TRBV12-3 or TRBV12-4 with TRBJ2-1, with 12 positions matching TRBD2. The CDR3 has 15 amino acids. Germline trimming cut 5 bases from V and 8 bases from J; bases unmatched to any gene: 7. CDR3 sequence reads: CASSLSSGRAHEQFF. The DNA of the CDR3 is TGTGCCAGCAGTCTCTCTAGCGGGAGGGCCCATGAGCAGTTCTTC.

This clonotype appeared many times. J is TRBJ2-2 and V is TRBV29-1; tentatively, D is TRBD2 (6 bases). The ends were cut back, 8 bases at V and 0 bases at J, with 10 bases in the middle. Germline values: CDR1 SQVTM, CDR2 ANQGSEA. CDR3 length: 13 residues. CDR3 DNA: TGCAGCTCCCGCGGGACGAACACCGGGGAGCTGTTTTTT. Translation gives CSSRGTNTGELFF.

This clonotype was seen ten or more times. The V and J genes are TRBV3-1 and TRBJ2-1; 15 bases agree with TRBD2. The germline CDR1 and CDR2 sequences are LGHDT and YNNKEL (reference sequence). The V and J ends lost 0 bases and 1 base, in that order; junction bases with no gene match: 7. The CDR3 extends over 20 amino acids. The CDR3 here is CASSQELVGLAGGSYNEQFF. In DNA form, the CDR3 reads TGTGCCAGCAGCCAAGAACTTGTAGGACTAGCGGGAGGGTCCTACAATGAGCAGTTCTTC.

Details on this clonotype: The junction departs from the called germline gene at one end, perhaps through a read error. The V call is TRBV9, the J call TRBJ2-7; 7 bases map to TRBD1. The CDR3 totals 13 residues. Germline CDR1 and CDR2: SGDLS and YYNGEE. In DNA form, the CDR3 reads TGTGCCAGCAGCGTAGGACAGGGAAACGAACAGTACTTC. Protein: CASSVGQGNEQYF.

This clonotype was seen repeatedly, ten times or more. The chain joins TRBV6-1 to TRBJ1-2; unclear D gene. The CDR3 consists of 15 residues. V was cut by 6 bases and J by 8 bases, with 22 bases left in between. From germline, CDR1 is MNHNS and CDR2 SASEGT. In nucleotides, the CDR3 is TGTGCCAGCAGCTACGATACCCCCAAAACTTCGGGCTACACCTTC. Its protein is CASSYDTPKTSGYTF.

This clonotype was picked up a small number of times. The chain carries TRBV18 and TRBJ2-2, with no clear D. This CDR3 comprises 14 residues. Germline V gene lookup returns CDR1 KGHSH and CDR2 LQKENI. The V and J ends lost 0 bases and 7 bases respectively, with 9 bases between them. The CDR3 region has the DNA TGTGCCAGCTCACCACCAAGCATGAGCGGGGAGCTGTTTTTT. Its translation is CASSPPSMSGELFF.

The CDR3 sequence: CSVVGDRGLYEQYF. The CDR3 bases are TGCAGCGTTGTCGGTGACAGGGGGCTCTACGAGCAGTACTTC. The chain is built from TRBV29-1 and TRBJ2-7; TRBD1 agrees at 10 bases. The CDR3 is 14 residues long. With 4 bases clipped from V and 3 bases from J, the junction kept 6 bases outside the gene matches. In germline, CDR1 is SQVTM, CDR2 ANQGSEA.

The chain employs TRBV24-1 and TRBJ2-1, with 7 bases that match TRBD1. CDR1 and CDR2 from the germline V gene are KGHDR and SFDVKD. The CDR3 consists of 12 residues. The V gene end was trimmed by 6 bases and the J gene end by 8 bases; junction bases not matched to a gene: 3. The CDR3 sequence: CATSTDRDEQFF. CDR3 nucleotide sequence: TGTGCCACCAGTACAGACAGGGATGAGCAGTTCTTC.

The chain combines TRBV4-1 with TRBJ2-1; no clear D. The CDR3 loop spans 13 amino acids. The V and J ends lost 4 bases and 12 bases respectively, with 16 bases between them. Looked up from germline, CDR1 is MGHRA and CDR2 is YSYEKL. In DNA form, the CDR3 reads TGCGCCAGCAGCCCCCGTAGGCCACCACGGCAGTTCTTC. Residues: CASSPRRPPRQFF.

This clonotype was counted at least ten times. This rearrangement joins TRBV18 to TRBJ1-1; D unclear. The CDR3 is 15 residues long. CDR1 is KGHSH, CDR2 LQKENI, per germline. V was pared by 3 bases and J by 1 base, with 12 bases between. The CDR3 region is CASSPRVGQNTEAFF. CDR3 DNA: TGTGCCAGCTCACCGCGCGTTGGCCAGAACACTGAAGCTTTCTTT. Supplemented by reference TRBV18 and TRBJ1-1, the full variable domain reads NAGVMQNPRHLVRRRGQEARLRCSPMKGHSHVYWYRQLPEEGLKFMVYLQKENIIDESGMPKERFSAEFPKEGPSILRIQQVVRGDSAAYFCASSPRVGQNTEAFFGQGTRLTVV.

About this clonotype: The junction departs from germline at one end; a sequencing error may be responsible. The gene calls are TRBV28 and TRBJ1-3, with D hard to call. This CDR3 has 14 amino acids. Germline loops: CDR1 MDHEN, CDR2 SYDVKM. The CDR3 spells CASRRTASGNTTYF. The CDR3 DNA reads TGTGCCAGCAGAAGGACGGCCTCTGGAAACACCACATATTTT.

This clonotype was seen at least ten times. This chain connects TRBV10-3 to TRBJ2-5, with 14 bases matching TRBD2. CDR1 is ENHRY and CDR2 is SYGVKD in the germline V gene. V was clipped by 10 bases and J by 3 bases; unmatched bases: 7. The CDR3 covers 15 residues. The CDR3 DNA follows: TGTGCCACCCAATTGGGACTAGCGGGAGAAGAGACCCAGTACTTC. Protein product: CATQLGLAGEETQYF.

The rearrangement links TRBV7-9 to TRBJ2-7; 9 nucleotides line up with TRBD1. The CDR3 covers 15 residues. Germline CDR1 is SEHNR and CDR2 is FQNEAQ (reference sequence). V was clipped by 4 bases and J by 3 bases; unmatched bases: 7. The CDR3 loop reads CASSSQTGQGYEQYF. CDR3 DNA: TGTGCCAGCAGCTCTCAAACGGGACAGGGCTACGAGCAGTACTTC.

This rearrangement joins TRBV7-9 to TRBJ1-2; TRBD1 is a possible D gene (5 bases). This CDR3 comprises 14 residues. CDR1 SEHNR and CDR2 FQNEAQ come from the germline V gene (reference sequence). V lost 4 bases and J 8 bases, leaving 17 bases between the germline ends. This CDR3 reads CASSSHLGVRGYTF. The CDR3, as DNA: TGTGCCAGCAGCTCCCATCTGGGGGTGCGGGGCTACACCTTC.

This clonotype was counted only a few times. DNA for the CDR3: TGTGCCAGCAGCTCCAGTCCAATCTCTCCTCGTGGGGCCAACGTCCTGACTTTC. Amino acids: CASSSSPISPRGANVLTF. The genes are TRBV11-2 and TRBJ2-6; D gene uncertain. CDR3 length: 18 amino acids. V was clipped by 4 bases and J by 3 bases, with 19 bases between them. The germline gives CDR1 SGHAT, CDR2 FQNNGV.

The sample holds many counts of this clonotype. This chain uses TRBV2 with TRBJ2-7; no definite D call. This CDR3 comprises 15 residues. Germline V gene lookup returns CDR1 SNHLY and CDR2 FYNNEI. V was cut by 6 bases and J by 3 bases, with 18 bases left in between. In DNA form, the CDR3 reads TGTGCCAGCAGCAGTCTGGTATTGGGGATCTACGAGCAGTACTTC. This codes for CASSSLVLGIYEQYF. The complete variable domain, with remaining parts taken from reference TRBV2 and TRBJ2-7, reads EPEVTQTPSHQVTQMGQEVILRCVPISNHLYFYWYRQILGQKVEFLVSFYNNEISEKSEIFDDQFSVERPDGSNFTLKIRSTKLEDSAMYFCASSSLVLGIYEQYFGPGTRLTVT.